The 23 T cell receptor beta chains below all came from one sample that was sequenced in a study of cytomegalovirus exposure and HLA in healthy donors. Primers: 60 Vbeta forward and 13 Jbeta reverse. TCRdb keeps only in-frame clones here, not all; method: immunoSEQ multiplex PCR. The table has about 160,000 clones, 70% to 80% seen once. Sequenced input: PBMCs. These receptors all come from a human donor in good health.

V and J are TRBV11-2 and TRBJ2-2; no reliable D call. V dropped 2 bases and J dropped 5 bases, with 6 bases sitting between them. Germline V gives CDR1 SGHAT, CDR2 FQNNGV. CDR3 length equals 13 residues. Written as DNA, the CDR3 is TGTGCCAGCAGCTTATCCCTTACCGGGGAGCTGTTTTTT. Its translation: CASSLSLTGELFF.

Written as DNA, the CDR3 is TGTGCCAGCAGTCCACAATCGAAGGGAAACACCATATATTTT. Encoded protein: CASSPQSKGNTIYF. The gene calls are TRBV6-6 and TRBJ1-3; no definite D call. This CDR3 is built from 14 residues. The V gene lost 5 bases and the J gene lost 4 bases, with 12 bases spanning the gap. The germline gives CDR1 MNHNY, CDR2 SVGAGI (reference sequence).

A few counts support this clone. CDR3 sequence: CASSDSFRASVSPLFF. CDR3 DNA: TGTGCCAGCAGTGACTCCTTTAGAGCTTCGGTCTCCCCACTGTTCTTC. The chain recombines TRBV6-4 with TRBJ2-1, with D hard to call. Germline V gene sequence: CDR1 MRHNA, CDR2 SNTAGT. CDR3 length: 16 residues. Trimming cost V 0 bases and J 15 bases, with 24 bases left between them.

V usage is TRBV15 and J usage is TRBJ2-1, with D maybe TRBD2 (5 bases). This CDR3 contains 13 residues. Trimming removed 7 bases at V and 6 bases at J, with 13 bases between. Per the germline V gene, CDR1 is LNHNV and CDR2 is YYDKDF (reference sequence). CDR3 residues: CATTQRWSNEQFF. The CDR3 DNA reads as TGTGCCACCACCCAGCGGTGGAGCAATGAGCAGTTCTTC.

This chain joins TRBV12-5 and TRBJ2-5; D perhaps matches TRBD2 (7 bases). This CDR3 has 16 amino acids. CDR1 and CDR2 (germline): LGHNT, FRNRAP. The germline V and J ends were trimmed by 0 bases and 4 bases, with 15 bases remaining between them. Written as DNA, the CDR3 is TGTGCTAGTGGTTTGGTACTCGGCGGGGGCCCAGAGACCCAGTACTTC. This gives the protein CASGLVLGGGPETQYF.

CDR3 region: CAIRTSGDEQFF. DNA for the CDR3: TGTGCCATCCGGACTAGCGGCGATGAGCAGTTCTTC. This chain links TRBV10-3 with TRBJ2-1; 10 bases match TRBD2. The CDR3 has 12 amino acids. Germline trimming cut 8 bases from V and 8 bases from J; bases unmatched to any gene: 3. Germline V gene data show CDR1 as ENHRY and CDR2 as SYGVKD.

The chain couples TRBV29-1 to TRBJ1-2; 7 bases map to TRBD1. CDR1 is SQVTM and CDR2 is ANQGSEA in the germline V gene. CDR3 length equals 15 residues. V was clipped by 4 bases and J by 7 bases; unmatched bases: 15. In nucleotides, the CDR3 is TGCAGCGTTGTAAGTTCGACAGGGACCGAGAGTGGCTACACCTTC. It codes for CSVVSSTGTESGYTF.

J is TRBJ1-1 and V is TRBV30, with a tentative D call TRBD1 (6 bases). The germline V gene has CDR1 GTSNPN and CDR2 SVGIG (reference sequence). The CDR3 is 14 residues long. V gave up 3 bases and J gave up 3 bases, with 14 bases separating them. The CDR3 reads CAWSLGQYHTEAFF. In nucleotides, the CDR3 is TGTGCCTGGAGCCTTGGACAGTATCACACTGAAGCTTTCTTT.

V usage is TRBV2 and J usage is TRBJ1-5; maybe TRBD1 (5 bases). This CDR3 is built from 15 residues. CDR1 SNHLY and CDR2 FYNNEI come from the germline V gene. V was shortened by 6 bases and J by 0 bases, with 12 bases between the two germline ends. The CDR3 reads CASSNSRGSNQPQHF. The CDR3 bases are TGTGCCAGCAGCAATTCAAGGGGTAGCAATCAGCCCCAGCATTTT.

The J gene is TRBJ1-3, the V gene TRBV19; 7 bases align to TRBD1. The germline CDR1 and CDR2 sequences are LNHDA and SQIVND (reference sequence). CDR3 length equals 15 residues. V dropped 5 bases and J dropped 3; count of bases not matched to a gene: 7. The CDR3 DNA reads TGTGCCAGTAGTCTAGGGGGCGGACGTGGAAACACCATATATTTT. It encodes CASSLGGGRGNTIYF.

The V and J genes are TRBV28 and TRBJ1-3; D uncertain. Germline V lookup: CDR1 MDHEN, CDR2 SYDVKM. V was clipped by 6 bases and J by 0 bases, with 6 bases between them. The CDR3 runs 13 residues. Here the CDR3 reads CASRLGSGNTIYF. The CDR3 DNA follows: TGTGCCAGCAGACTTGGCTCTGGAAACACCATATATTTT.

The V gene is TRBV4-1, the J gene TRBJ2-3, with TRBD1 matching over 9 bases. Per germline, CDR1 MGHRA and CDR2 YSYEKL. Unmatched junction bases numbered 13, after V lost 3 bases and J lost 6 bases. This CDR3 spans 17 amino acids. CDR3 sequence: CASSQALGQGQSDTQYF. CDR3 DNA: TGCGCCAGCAGCCAGGCCTTGGGACAGGGCCAATCCGATACGCAGTATTTT.

This clone was seen a few times. V gene TRBV12-5 combines with J gene TRBJ2-3; D not resolved. CDR3 length: 15 residues. Trimming shortened V by 2 bases and J by 4 bases, and 13 bases separated the two germline ends. Germline values: CDR1 LGHNT, CDR2 FRNRAP. The CDR3 DNA follows: TGTGCTAGTGGTTTGATCGAGGTTTTTTCAGATACGCAGTATTTT. This codes for CASGLIEVFSDTQYF.

This clone has more than one count but fewer than ten. The genes are TRBV6-1 and TRBJ2-5; D is possibly TRBD1 (5 bases). This CDR3 has 15 amino acids. Germline values: CDR1 MNHNS, CDR2 SASEGT. The V gene lost 0 bases and the J gene lost 0 bases, with 8 bases spanning the gap. CDR3 DNA: TGTGCCAGCAGTGAAGCCCCAGGGAACCAAGAGACCCAGTACTTC. It translates to CASSEAPGNQETQYF.

The chain couples TRBV29-1 to TRBJ2-1, with D possibly TRBD2 on 5 matching bases. The CDR3 runs to 12 residues. V was clipped by 3 bases and J by 12 bases, with 15 bases between them. Germline V gene sequence: CDR1 SQVTM, CDR2 ANQGSEA. The CDR3 spells CSVDFERTRQFF. For the CDR3, the DNA is TGCAGCGTTGACTTTGAGCGGACCCGGCAGTTCTTC.

V usage is TRBV4-3 and J usage is TRBJ2-7; TRBD1 matches 7 bases. This CDR3 spans 17 amino acids. Trimming cost V 0 bases and J 5 bases; bases outside gene matches: 13. From germline, CDR1 is LGHNA and CDR2 YSLEER. The CDR3 DNA reads TGCGCCAGCAGCCAAGATCGCCCAGGGGGTGAACTCAACGAGCAGTACTTC. As protein: CASSQDRPGGELNEQYF.

This clone was seen a few times. The rearrangement joins TRBV6-5 to TRBJ2-1, with 7 bases fitting TRBD2. The V segment lost 3 bases and the J segment 5 bases; nucleotides outside the gene matches: 7. Germline V lookup: CDR1 MNHEY, CDR2 SVGAGI. CDR3 length: 15 amino acids. CDR3 protein: CASSYWASGHNEQFF. The CDR3 DNA sequence: TGTGCCAGCAGTTATTGGGCTAGCGGACACAATGAGCAGTTCTTC.

The chain employs TRBV15 and TRBJ1-3, with a possible D match to TRBD1 (5 bases). CDR1 LNHNV and CDR2 YYDKDF come from the germline V gene (reference sequence). This CDR3 has 19 residues. The ends were cut back, 0 bases at V and 0 bases at J, with 18 bases in the middle. The CDR3 DNA follows: TGTGCCACCAGCAGAGATTACGGCGGGGCGGGGCTCTCTGGAAACACCATATATTTT. It encodes CATSRDYGGAGLSGNTIYF.

V and J are TRBV27 and TRBJ2-7, with 10 positions matching TRBD2. The V segment lost 7 bases and the J segment 4 bases; nucleotides outside the gene matches: 7. The CDR3 is made up of 14 amino acids. From germline, CDR1 is MNHEY and CDR2 SMNVEV (reference sequence). This CDR3 reads CASTPSGSKYEQYF. CDR3 coding DNA: TGTGCCAGCACCCCTAGCGGGAGTAAGTACGAGCAGTACTTC.

This clone was recorded only once. This chain joins TRBV5-5 and TRBJ2-7; 7 nucleotides agree with TRBD1. V gave up 3 bases and J gave up 2 bases; unmatched junction bases: 11. The CDR3 loop spans 16 amino acids. The germline CDR1 and CDR2 sequences are SGHKS and YYEKEE (reference sequence). The CDR3 region is CASSSPAGTAAYEQYF. The CDR3 DNA reads TGTGCCAGCAGCTCTCCCGCCGGGACAGCAGCCTACGAGCAGTACTTC.

V gene TRBV7-9 combines with J gene TRBJ2-3; 8 bases are shared with TRBD2. The V and J ends lost 5 bases and 2 bases, in that order; junction bases with no gene match: 6. Germline V CDR1 and CDR2: SEHNR, FQNEAQ (reference sequence). This CDR3 has 15 residues. The CDR3 DNA reads as TGTGCCAGCAGCCCAAGCGGGGGCCACACAGATACGCAGTATTTT. This sequence encodes CASSPSGGHTDTQYF.

The chain recombines TRBV19 with TRBJ1-6; tentative D call: TRBD1 (5 bases). CDR3 length: 14 amino acids. V lost 2 bases and J lost 6, with 8 bases in between. Looked up from germline, CDR1 is LNHDA and CDR2 is SQIVND (reference sequence). This CDR3 reads CASSIRQPNSPLHF. Written as DNA, the CDR3 is TGTGCCAGTAGTATACGACAGCCTAATTCACCCCTCCACTTT.

V and J are TRBV12-5 and TRBJ2-6; no reliable D call. Germline V gene data show CDR1 as LGHNT and CDR2 as FRNRAP. With 0 bases removed from V and 1 base from J, the gap between germline ends came to 13 bases. This CDR3 has 18 amino acids. CDR3 loop: CASGLVLGPPSGANVLTF. CDR3 sequence (DNA): TGTGCTAGTGGTTTGGTTCTGGGCCCCCCGTCTGGGGCCAACGTCCTGACTTTC.